This TCR beta chain emerged from a study of cytomegalovirus exposure and HLA in healthy donors. The PCR employed 60 Vbeta primers together with 13 Jbeta primers. The data were produced by immunoSEQ multiplex PCR, yet TCRdb's version contains in-frame clones alone and is incomplete. The sample lists tens of thousands of clones; 60% to 80% were seen once. Germline V gene sequence: CDR1 SNHLY, CDR2 FYNNEI. The V end was cut by 7 bases, the J end by 9 bases, with 13 bases between. The CDR3 sequence is 12 residues long. This clone has a single count. The sequenced material came from PBMCs. This sequence joins TRBV2 and TRBJ1-5; maybe TRBD1 (5 bases). This clonotype was obtained from a woman between 40 and 50 years old in good health and CMV-seronegative. CDR3 sequence: CASKGRELPQHF. DNA for the CDR3: TGTGCCAGCAAGGGCAGGGAATTGCCCCAGCATTTT. The variable domain in full, with the rest retrieved from reference TRBV2 and TRBJ1-5, is EPEVTQTPSHQVTQMGQEVILRCVPISNHLYFYWYRQILGQKVEFLVSFYNNEISEKSEIFDDQFSVERPDGSNFTLKIRSTKLEDSAMYFCASKGRELPQHFGDGTRLSIL.